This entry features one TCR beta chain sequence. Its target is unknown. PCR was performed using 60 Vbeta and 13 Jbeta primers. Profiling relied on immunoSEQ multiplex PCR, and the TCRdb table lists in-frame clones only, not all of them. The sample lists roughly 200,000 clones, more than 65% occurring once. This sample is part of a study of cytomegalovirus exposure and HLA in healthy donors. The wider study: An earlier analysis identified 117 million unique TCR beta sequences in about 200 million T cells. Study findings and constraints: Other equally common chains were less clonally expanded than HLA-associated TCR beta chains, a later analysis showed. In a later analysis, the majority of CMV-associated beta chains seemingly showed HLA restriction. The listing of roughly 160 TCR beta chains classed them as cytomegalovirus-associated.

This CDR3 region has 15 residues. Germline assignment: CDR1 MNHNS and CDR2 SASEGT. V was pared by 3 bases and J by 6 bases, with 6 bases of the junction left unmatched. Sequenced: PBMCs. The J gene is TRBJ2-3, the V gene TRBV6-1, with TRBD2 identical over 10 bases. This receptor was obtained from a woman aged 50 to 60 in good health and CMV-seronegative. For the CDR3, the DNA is TGTGCCAGCAGTGACTATCTAGCGGGGGTTGATACGCAGTATTTT. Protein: CASSDYLAGVDTQYF.